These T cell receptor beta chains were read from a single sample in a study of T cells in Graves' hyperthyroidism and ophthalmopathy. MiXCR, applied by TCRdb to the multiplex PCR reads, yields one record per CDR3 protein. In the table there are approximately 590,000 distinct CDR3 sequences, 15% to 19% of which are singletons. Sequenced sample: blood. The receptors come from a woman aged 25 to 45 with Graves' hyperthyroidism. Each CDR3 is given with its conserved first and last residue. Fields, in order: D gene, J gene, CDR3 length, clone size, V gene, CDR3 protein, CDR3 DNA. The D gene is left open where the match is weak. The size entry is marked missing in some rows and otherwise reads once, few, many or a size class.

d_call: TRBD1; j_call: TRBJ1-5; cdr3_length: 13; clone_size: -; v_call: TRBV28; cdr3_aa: CASYGTGGQPQHF; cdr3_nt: TGTGCCAGCTACGGGACAGGGGGACAGCCCCAGCATTTT
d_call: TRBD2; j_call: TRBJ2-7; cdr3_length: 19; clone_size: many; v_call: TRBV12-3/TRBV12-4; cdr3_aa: CASSLALGTGGPLSYEQYF; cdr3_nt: TGTGCCAGCAGTTTAGCGCTGGGTACGGGAGGGCCCCTCAGCTACGAGCAGTACTTC
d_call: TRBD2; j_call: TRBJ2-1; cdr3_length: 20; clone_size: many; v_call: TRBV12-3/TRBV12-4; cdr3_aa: CASSKISGGVYSLAYNEQFF; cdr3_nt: TGTGCCAGCAGTAAGATCTCGGGGGGGGTGTATAGTCTAGCGTACAATGAGCAGTTCTTC
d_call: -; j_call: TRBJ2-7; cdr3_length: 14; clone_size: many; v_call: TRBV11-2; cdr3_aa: CASSWTGVGGEQYF; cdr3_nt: TGTGCCAGCAGCTGGACTGGAGTTGGAGGTGAGCAGTACTTC
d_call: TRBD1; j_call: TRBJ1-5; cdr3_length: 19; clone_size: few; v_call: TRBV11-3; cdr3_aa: CASSLGPRRDRVLRQPQHF; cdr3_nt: TGTGCCAGCAGCTTAGGGCCCCGTCGGGACAGGGTTTTACGTCAGCCCCAGCATTTT
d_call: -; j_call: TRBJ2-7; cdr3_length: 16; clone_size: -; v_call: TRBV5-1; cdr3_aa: CASSLADSLGFYEQYF; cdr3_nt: TGCGCCAGCAGCTTAGCTGACAGTTTGGGGTTCTACGAGCAGTACTTC
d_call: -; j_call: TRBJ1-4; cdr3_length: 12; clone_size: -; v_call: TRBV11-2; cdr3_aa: CASSRLYENLFF; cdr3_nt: TGTGCCAGCAGCAGACTGTATGAAAACCTGTTTTTT
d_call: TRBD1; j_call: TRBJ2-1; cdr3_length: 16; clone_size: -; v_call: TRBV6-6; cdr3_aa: CASSYSDRGPYNEQFF; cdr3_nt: TGTGCCAGCAGTTACTCAGACAGGGGGCCATACAATGAGCAGTTCTTC
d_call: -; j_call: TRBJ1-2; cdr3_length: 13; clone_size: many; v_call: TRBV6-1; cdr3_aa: CASRREVNYGYTF; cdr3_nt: TGTGCCAGCCGCAGGGAAGTTAACTATGGCTACACCTTC
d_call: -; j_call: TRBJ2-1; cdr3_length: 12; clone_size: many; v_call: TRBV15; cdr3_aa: CATSRGRDEQFF; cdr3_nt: TGTGCCACCAGCAGAGGGAGAGATGAGCAGTTCTTC
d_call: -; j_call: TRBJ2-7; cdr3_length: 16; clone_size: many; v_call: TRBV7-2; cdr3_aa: CASSLLLGAVAYEQYF; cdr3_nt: TGTGCCAGCAGCTTATTGTTAGGGGCAGTCGCCTACGAGCAGTACTTC
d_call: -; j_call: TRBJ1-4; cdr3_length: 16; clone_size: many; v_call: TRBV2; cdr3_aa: CASSEETPATNEKLFF; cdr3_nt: TGTGCCAGCAGTGAGGAAACGCCGGCAACTAATGAAAAACTGTTTTTT
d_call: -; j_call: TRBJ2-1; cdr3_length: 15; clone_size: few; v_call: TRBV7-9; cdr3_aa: CASILLGLQDNEQFF; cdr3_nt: TGTGCCAGCATTTTGTTGGGACTTCAAGACAATGAGCAGTTCTTC
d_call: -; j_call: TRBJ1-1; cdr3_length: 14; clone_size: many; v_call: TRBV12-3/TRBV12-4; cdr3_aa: CASSLWQGSTEAFF; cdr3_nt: TGTGCCAGCAGTTTATGGCAGGGAAGCACTGAAGCTTTCTTT
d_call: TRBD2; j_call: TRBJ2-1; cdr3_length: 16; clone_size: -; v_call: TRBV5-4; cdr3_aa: CASSRPGTSRINEQFF; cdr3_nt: TGTGCCAGCAGCCGCCCAGGGACTAGCCGGATCAATGAGCAGTTCTTC
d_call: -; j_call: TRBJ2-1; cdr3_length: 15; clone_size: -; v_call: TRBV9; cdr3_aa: CASSALLNSYNEQFF; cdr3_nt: TGTGCCAGCAGCGCTCTACTAAACTCCTACAATGAGCAGTTCTTC
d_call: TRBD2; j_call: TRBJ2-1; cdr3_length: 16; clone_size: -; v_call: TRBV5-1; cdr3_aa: CAGSLGLAGSYNEQFF; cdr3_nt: TGCGCCGGCAGCTTAGGACTAGCGGGCAGCTACAATGAGCAGTTCTTC
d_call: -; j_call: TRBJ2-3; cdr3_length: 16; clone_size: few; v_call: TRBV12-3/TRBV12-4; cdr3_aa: CASSSWDPRTADTQYF; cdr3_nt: TGTGCCAGCAGTTCGTGGGACCCCAGGACTGCAGATACGCAGTATTTT
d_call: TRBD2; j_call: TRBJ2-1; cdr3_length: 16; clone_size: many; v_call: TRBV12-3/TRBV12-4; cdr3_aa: CASSPEGLAGYNEQFF; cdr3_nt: TGTGCCAGCAGTCCGGAAGGACTAGCGGGTTACAATGAGCAGTTCTTC
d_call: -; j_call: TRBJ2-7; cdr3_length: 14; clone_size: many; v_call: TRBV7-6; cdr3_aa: CASSLGGPTYEQYF; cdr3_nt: TGTGCCAGCAGCTTAGGGGGGCCTACCTACGAGCAGTACTTC
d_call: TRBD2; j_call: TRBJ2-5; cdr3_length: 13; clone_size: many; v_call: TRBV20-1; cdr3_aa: CSAPTSGEETQYF; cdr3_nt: TGCAGTGCCCCTACTAGCGGGGAAGAGACCCAGTACTTC
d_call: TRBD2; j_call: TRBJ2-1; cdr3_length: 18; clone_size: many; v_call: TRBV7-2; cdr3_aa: CASSLGERGGGAEGEQFF; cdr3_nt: TGTGCCAGCAGCTTAGGGGAGCGTGGCGGGGGGGCAGAGGGTGAGCAGTTCTTC
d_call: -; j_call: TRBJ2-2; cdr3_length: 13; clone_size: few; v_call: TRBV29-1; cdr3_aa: CSADSSNTGELFF; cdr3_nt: TGCAGCGCGGACAGTTCGAACACCGGGGAGCTGTTTTTT
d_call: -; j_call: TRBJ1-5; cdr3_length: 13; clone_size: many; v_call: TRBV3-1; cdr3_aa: CASSHVGYQPQHF; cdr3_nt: TGTGCCAGCAGCCACGTAGGGTATCAGCCCCAGCATTTT
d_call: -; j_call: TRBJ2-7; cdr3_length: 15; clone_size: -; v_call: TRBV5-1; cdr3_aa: CASSSQPTQSYEQYF; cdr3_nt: TGCGCCAGCAGCTCCCAGCCAACTCAGTCCTACGAGCAGTACTTC
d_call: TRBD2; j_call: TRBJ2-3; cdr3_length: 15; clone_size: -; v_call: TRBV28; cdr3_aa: CASRRPSGMRDTQYF; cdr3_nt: TGTGCCAGCCGGAGACCTAGCGGGATGAGAGATACGCAGTATTTT
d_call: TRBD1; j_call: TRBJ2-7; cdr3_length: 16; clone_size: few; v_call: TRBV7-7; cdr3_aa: CASSWVMFRGPGEQYF; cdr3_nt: TGTGCCAGCAGCTGGGTGATGTTTAGGGGGCCGGGAGAGCAGTACTTC
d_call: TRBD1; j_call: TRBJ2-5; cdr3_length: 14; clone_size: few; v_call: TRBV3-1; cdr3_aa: CASSRQGGAETQYF; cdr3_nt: TGTGCCAGCTCCCGACAGGGTGGAGCCGAGACCCAGTACTTC
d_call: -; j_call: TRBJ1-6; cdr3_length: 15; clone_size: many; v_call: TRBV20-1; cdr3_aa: CSARPQDTEGSPLHF; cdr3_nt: TGCAGTGCTAGACCTCAGGACACGGAGGGGTCACCCCTCCACTTT
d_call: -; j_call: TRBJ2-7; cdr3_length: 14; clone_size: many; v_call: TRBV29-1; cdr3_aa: CSVGRQARTYEQYF; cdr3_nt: TGCAGCGTTGGACGACAGGCCCGAACCTACGAGCAGTACTTC
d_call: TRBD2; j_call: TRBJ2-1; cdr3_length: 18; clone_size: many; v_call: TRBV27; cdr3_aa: CASSFSGLAGEGYGEQFF; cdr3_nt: TGTGCCAGCAGTTTCTCGGGACTAGCGGGAGAGGGCTACGGTGAGCAGTTCTTC
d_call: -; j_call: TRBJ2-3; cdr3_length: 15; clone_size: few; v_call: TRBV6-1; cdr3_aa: CASSSRRSYTDTQYF; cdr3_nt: TGTGCCAGCAGCAGCCGGAGGAGCTACACAGATACGCAGTATTTT
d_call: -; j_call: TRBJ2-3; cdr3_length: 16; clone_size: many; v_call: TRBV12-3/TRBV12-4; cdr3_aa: CASSLSRSWGTDTQYF; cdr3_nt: TGTGCCAGCAGTTTATCGCGGTCGTGGGGAACAGATACGCAGTATTTT